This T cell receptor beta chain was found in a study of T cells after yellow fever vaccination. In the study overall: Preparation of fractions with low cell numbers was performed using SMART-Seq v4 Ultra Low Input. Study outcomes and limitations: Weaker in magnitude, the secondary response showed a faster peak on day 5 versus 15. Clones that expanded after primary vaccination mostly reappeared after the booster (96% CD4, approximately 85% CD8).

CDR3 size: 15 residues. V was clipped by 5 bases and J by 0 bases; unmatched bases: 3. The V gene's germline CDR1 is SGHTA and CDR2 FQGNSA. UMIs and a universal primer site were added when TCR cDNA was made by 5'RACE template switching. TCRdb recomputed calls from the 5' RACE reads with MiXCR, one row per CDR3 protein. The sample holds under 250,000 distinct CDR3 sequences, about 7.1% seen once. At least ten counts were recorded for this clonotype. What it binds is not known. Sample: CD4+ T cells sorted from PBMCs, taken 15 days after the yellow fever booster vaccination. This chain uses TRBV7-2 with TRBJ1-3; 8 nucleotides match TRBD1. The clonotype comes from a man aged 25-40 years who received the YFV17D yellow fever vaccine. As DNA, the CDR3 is TGTGCCAGCAGCACCGGACAGGGCTCTGGAAACACCATATATTTT. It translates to CASSTGQGSGNTIYF.